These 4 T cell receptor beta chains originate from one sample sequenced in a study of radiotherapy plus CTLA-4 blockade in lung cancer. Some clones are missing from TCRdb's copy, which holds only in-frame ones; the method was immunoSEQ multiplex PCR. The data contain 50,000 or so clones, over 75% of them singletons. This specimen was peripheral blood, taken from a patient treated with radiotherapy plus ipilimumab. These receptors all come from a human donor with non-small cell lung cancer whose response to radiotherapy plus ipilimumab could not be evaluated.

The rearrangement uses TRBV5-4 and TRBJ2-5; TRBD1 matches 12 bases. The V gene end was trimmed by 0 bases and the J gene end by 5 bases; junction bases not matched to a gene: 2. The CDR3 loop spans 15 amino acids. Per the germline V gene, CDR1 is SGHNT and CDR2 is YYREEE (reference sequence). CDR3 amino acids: CASSLGGTGGETQYF. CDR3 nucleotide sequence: TGTGCCAGCAGCTTGGGCGGGACAGGGGGCGAGACCCAGTACTTC.

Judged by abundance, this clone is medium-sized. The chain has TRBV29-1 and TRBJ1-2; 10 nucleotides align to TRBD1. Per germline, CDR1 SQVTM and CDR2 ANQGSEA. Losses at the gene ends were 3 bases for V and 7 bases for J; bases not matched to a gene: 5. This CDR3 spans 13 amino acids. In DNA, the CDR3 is TGCAGCGTTGAGGGGACAGGGGATGGTGGCTACACCTTC. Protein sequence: CSVEGTGDGGYTF.

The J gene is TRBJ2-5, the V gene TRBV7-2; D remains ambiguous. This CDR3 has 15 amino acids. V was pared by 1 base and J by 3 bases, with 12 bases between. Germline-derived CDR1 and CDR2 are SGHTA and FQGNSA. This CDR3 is CASSLVDRLEETQYF. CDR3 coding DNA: TGTGCCAGCAGCTTAGTTGATAGACTCGAAGAGACCCAGTACTTC.

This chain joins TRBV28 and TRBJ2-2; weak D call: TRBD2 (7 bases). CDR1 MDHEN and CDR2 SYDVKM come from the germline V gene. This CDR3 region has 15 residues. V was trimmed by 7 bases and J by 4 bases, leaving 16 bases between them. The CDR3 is CASTTGGRSTGELFF. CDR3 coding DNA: TGTGCCAGCACCACCGGGGGGCGAAGCACCGGGGAGCTGTTTTTT. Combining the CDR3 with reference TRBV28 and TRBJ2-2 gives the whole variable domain DVKVTQSSRYLVKRTGEKVFLECVQDMDHENMFWYRQDPGLGLRLIYFSYDVKMKEKGDIPEGYSVSREKKERFSLILESASTNQTSMYLCASTTGGRSTGELFFGEGSRLTVL.